Each of the 8 T cell receptor beta chains below was sequenced from the same sample in a study of blood T cell repertoires in COVID-19. Produced via immunoSEQ multiplex PCR; TCRdb's table is partial and in-frame only. Of around 330,000 clones in the sample, about 89% were seen once. Sequenced sample: PBMCs or T cells enriched from blood (not recorded which). These receptors all stem from a man in his sixties who had recovered from COVID-19.

This clone was detected only a few times. The chain is built from TRBV5-1 and TRBJ2-1; D may be TRBD2 (6 bases). Trimming removed 0 bases at V and 8 bases at J, with 24 bases between. The CDR3 has 18 amino acids. Germline CDR1 and CDR2: SGHRS and YFSETQ. This chain's CDR3 is CASSLEIGGPFPADEQFF. The CDR3, as DNA: TGCGCCAGCAGCTTGGAAATTGGAGGGCCCTTTCCTGCGGATGAGCAGTTCTTC.

The chain combines TRBV24-1 with TRBJ2-1; 8 positions agree with TRBD1. Germline V gives CDR1 KGHDR, CDR2 SFDVKD. The CDR3 has 16 amino acids. Trimming cost V 4 bases and J 10 bases; bases outside gene matches: 14. This CDR3 reads CATSDWGSGGAGEQFF. CDR3 coding DNA: TGTGCCACCAGTGACTGGGGGTCAGGGGGCGCGGGCGAGCAGTTCTTC.

The chain employs TRBV10-3 and TRBJ2-3, with 7 bases matching TRBD2. With V trimmed by 8 bases and J by 2 bases, 10 bases remained unmatched. The CDR3 runs to 15 residues. In germline, CDR1 is ENHRY, CDR2 SYGVKD. The CDR3 here is CAIGPPGTITDTQYF. The CDR3 region has the DNA TGTGCCATCGGGCCTCCCGGGACTATCACAGATACGCAGTATTTT.

In the case of this clone: Additional DNA sequences in this sample encode the identical CDR3. The chain carries TRBV4-3 and TRBJ1-1, with TRBD1 identical over 10 bases. Germline lookup yields CDR1 LGHNA and CDR2 YSLEER. V lost 3 bases to trimming and J lost 2 bases; unmatched junction nucleotides: 0. The CDR3 runs to 14 residues. CDR3 DNA: TGCGCCAGCAGCCAGACAGGGGGCAACACTGAAGCTTTCTTT. Encoded protein: CASSQTGGNTEAFF.

As regards this clone: In the same sample, other DNA sequences code for this CDR3. In nucleotides, the CDR3 is TGTGCCAGCAGCGTAGGATCAGGGTCCTCTGGAAACACCATATATTTT. It translates to CASSVGSGSSGNTIYF. V and J are TRBV9 and TRBJ1-3; possibly TRBD1 for D (5 bases). This CDR3 region has 16 residues. V shed 0 bases and J shed 0 bases, with 10 bases lying between them. Per germline, CDR1 SGDLS and CDR2 YYNGEE.

The V gene is TRBV5-5, the J gene TRBJ2-1; possibly TRBD1 for D (5 bases). V lost 5 bases, J lost 0 bases, and 12 bases lay in between. CDR3 size: 15 residues. Germline loops: CDR1 SGHKS, CDR2 YYEKEE (reference sequence). The CDR3 nucleotides are TGTGCCAGCAGATCGGACATCAACTCCTACAATGAGCAGTTCTTC. Encoded protein: CASRSDINSYNEQFF.

This chain links TRBV6-5 with TRBJ1-2, with TRBD1 identical over 9 bases. The CDR3 sequence is 15 residues long. The V gene end was trimmed by 4 bases and the J gene end by 4 bases; junction bases not matched to a gene: 7. The germline gives CDR1 MNHEY, CDR2 SVGAGI. The CDR3 sequence is CASSSQGQGGYGYTF. The CDR3 DNA is TGTGCCAGCAGTTCCCAGGGACAGGGAGGCTATGGCTACACCTTC.

On this clone: Other DNA sequences in the sample encode the same CDR3. The V gene is TRBV7-6, the J gene TRBJ2-7; D unclear. This CDR3 comprises 13 residues. The V end lost 0 bases, the J end lost 4 bases, and 7 bases lay between the germline ends. Germline V gene data show CDR1 as SGHVS and CDR2 as FNYEAQ. The CDR3 loop reads CASSLAAGYEQYF. DNA of the CDR3: TGTGCCAGCAGCTTAGCGGCTGGTTACGAGCAGTACTTC. Complete variable domain (other parts from reference TRBV7-6 and TRBJ2-7): GAGVSQSPRYKVTKRGQDVALRCDPISGHVSLYWYRQALGQGPEFLTYFNYEAQQDKSGLPNDRFSAERPEGSISTLTIQRTEQRDSAMYRCASSLAAGYEQYFGPGTRLTVT.